This T cell receptor (beta chain) is drawn from a study of T cell changes during pregnancy in multiple sclerosis (dated by TCRdb to the late 2010s). The study in broad terms: The study looked at changes in the T cell repertoire across pregnancy in women with multiple sclerosis.

From the cysteine through the phenylalanine, the CDR3 covers 16 amino acids. Only the CDR3 portion is preserved as DNA: 48 bases, with reading frame beginning at the first base. Reading the germline V gene gives CDR1 SGHTA and CDR2 FQGNSA. V is pruned by 5 bases and J by 0 bases, leaving 10 bases of the junction without a gene match. Library prep was done by the immunoSEQ multiplex PCR assay. The clones in this table, taken by TCRdb from immuneACCESS, are in-frame only. Not every clone is retained; where verified, under half of the shortfall comes from an unresolved V gene, and the cause of the rest is unknown. The sample table lists roughly 25,000 clones, nearly 90% of them with a count of one. The top ten clonotypes cover about 15% of the sample. Taking its sample share into account, this clone is medium-sized (0.01 to 0.1%). The antigen it recognizes is unknown. No base-level quality is on record; no much larger clone is a single base apart.

Recombination joined TRBV7-2 with TRBJ2-7, and 7 junctional nucleotides match TRBD1. The sample here was CD8+ T cells from peripheral blood mononuclear cells, taken in the second trimester of pregnancy. The source of this sequence is a female donor with multiple sclerosis, enrolled in a pregnancy study. The DNA sequence is given as TGTGCCAGCAGCCTGTGGTGGACAGGAAGCTCCTACGAGCAGTACTTC. Translation gives CASSLWWTGSSYEQYF.